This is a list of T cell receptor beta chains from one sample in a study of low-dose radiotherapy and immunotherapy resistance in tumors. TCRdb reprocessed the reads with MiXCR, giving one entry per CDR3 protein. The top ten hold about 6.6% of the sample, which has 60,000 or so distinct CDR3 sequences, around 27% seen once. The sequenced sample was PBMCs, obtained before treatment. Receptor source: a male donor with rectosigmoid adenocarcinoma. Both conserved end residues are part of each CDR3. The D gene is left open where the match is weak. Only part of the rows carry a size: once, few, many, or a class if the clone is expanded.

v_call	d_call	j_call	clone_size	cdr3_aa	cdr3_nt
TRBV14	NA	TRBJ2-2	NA	CASSLTRNTGELFF	TGTGCCAGCAGCCTAACTAGGAACACCGGGGAGCTGTTTTTT
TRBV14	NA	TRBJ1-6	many	CASSLYTGANSPLHF	TGTGCCAGCAGCCTTTACACGGGGGCGAATTCACCCCTCCACTTT
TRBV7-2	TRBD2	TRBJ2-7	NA	CASSPRSPMGLAGGDEQYF	TGTGCCAGCAGCCCTAGAAGTCCGATGGGACTAGCGGGAGGGGACGAGCAGTACTTC
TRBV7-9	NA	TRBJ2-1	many	CASILTGGLYNEQFF	TGTGCCAGCATCCTTACGGGGGGCTTATACAATGAGCAGTTCTTC
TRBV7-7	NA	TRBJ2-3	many	CASSPGVRGTDTQYF	TGTGCCAGCAGCCCGGGGGTGAGGGGCACAGATACGCAGTATTTT
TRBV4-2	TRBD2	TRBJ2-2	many	CASSQVSGGGSWNTGELFF	TGTGCCAGCAGCCAAGTGAGCGGGGGGGGGTCTTGGAACACCGGGGAGCTGTTTTTT
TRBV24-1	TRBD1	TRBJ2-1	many	CATSDSDRGGNEQFF	TGTGCCACCAGTGATTCAGACAGGGGTGGGAATGAGCAGTTCTTC
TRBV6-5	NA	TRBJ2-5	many	CASSYSGRGGEETQYF	TGTGCCAGCAGTTACTCGGGCCGTGGCGGGGAGGAGACCCAGTACTTC
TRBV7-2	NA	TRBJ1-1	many	CASSPHGQNPEAFF	TGTGCCAGCAGCCCTCACGGACAGAACCCTGAAGCTTTCTTT
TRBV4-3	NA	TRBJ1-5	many	CASSQDRFPSADRNQPQHF	TGCGCCAGCAGCCAAGATCGATTCCCTTCGGCAGACCGCAATCAGCCCCAGCATTTT
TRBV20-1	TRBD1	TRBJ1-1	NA	CSARVTGRNTEAFF	TGCAGTGCTAGAGTGACAGGGCGGAACACTGAAGCTTTCTTT
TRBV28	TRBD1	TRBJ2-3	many	CASCGQGAPSTDTQYF	TGTGCCAGCTGTGGACAGGGGGCCCCCTCGACAGATACGCAGTATTTT
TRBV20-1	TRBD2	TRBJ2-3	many	CSASNAGTRDTQYF	TGCAGTGCTAGTAATGCCGGGACTAGGGATACGCAGTATTTT
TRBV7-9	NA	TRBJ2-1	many	CASSEGRGTYNEQFF	TGTGCCAGCAGCGAAGGCAGGGGAACCTACAATGAGCAGTTCTTC
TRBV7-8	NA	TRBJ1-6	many	CASSLGERNNSPLHF	TGTGCCAGCAGCTTAGGGGAGAGGAATAATTCACCCCTCCACTTT
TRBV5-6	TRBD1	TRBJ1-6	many	CASSFGPGQGNSPLHF	TGTGCCAGCAGCTTTGGCCCGGGACAGGGGAATTCACCCCTCCACTTT
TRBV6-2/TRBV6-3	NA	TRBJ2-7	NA	CASNGDRTYEQYF	TGTGCCAGCAATGGAGACAGGACCTACGAGCAGTACTTC
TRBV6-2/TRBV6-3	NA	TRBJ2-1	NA	CASSSSNGAPSNEQFF	TGTGCCAGCAGCTCCAGCAATGGGGCGCCCAGCAATGAGCAGTTCTTC
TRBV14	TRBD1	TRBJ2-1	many	CASSQAGGRDEQFF	TGTGCCAGCAGCCAGGCAGGGGGACGGGATGAGCAGTTCTTC
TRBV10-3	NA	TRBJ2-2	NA	CAISTSTGELFF	TGTGCCATCAGTACGTCCACCGGGGAGCTGTTTTTT
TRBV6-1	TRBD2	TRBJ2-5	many	CASSEAPLAGIQETQYF	TGTGCCAGCAGTGAAGCGCCATTAGCGGGGATCCAAGAGACCCAGTACTTC
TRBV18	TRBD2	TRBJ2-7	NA	CASSPGDSGHEQYF	TGTGCCAGCTCACCAGGGGATAGCGGGCACGAGCAGTACTTC
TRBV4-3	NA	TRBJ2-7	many	CASSQVVGAGFEQYF	TGCGCCAGCAGCCAAGTGGTAGGGGCCGGGTTCGAGCAGTACTTC
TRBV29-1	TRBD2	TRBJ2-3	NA	CSVGGLAGGSDTQYF	TGCAGCGTGGGGGGACTAGCGGGAGGGTCTGATACGCAGTATTTT
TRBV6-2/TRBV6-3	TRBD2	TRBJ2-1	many	CASSTTSGSGNEQFF	TGTGCCAGCAGTACCACTAGCGGGAGTGGGAATGAGCAGTTCTTC
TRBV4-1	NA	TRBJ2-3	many	CASSQVGHQDTQYF	TGCGCCAGCAGCCAAGTAGGTCACCAAGATACGCAGTATTTT
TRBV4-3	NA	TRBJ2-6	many	CASSPNSGANVLTF	TGCGCCAGCAGTCCAAACTCTGGGGCCAACGTCCTGACTTTC
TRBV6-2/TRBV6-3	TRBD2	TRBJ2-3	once	CASSYRTSGGADTQYF	TGTGCCAGCAGTTACCGGACTAGCGGGGGGGCTGATACGCAGTATTTT
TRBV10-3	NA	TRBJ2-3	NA	CAISPRGRDTQYF	TGTGCCATCAGCCCCCGGGGGCGGGATACGCAGTATTTT